This T cell receptor beta chain emerged from a study of T cell repertoires and Cas9 in healthy adults. Study summary: Multi-effector potency, cytotoxicity and lineage were assessed in SpCas9-reactive CD4 and CD8 T cells.

Study-wide results and limits: SpCas9-reactive regulatory T cells reportedly mitigated SpCas9-reactive effector T cells in vitro.

Some clones are missing from TCRdb's copy, which holds only in-frame ones; the method was immunoSEQ multiplex PCR. This table holds 20,000 to 25,000 clones, roughly nine tenths found once. A single count supports this clone. The antigen remains undetermined. CDR3 size: 12 residues. The germline CDR1 and CDR2 sequences are MDHEN and SYDVKM. The junction had 6 bases not matched to a gene; V was cut back by 11 bases and J by 4 bases. The receptor was derived from a human donor in good health. This chain connects TRBV28 to TRBJ1-2; 8 bases match TRBD1. Sequenced material: CD4+ effector T cells (CD127+, CD25-, CD137-, CD154-) from PBMCs; culture status not recorded. DNA of the CDR3: TGTGCCGCGACAGGGGAGGCCTATGGCTACACCTTC. Translation: CAATGEAYGYTF.